This TCR beta chain was recorded in a study of shared clonotypes between healthy human individuals. Findings and caveats of the study: A few donors held around 5% of naive CD4 clonotypes in common.

Profiled with immunoSEQ multiplex PCR; TCRdb holds only in-frame clones, not every one. Found here are about 2.1 million clones, approximately 92% of them singletons; the top ten hold over 1.5%. The germline V gene encodes CDR1 MDHEN and CDR2 SYDVKM. The CDR3 sequence is 18 residues long. After removal of 3 bases from V and 2 bases from J, the junction contained 8 bases not matched to a gene. A word on this clone: What it binds is not known.

Naive CD8 cells comprised CD45RO-negative, CCR7-positively selected cells, excluding terminally differentiated effector memory CD45RA+ cells. The clonotype was recovered from a man between 18 and 29 years old in good health. Some clones in this sample may be carry-over from other donors' samples. V is TRBV28 and J is TRBJ2-4; 12 bases line up with TRBD2. Sequenced sample: naive CD8+ T cells from PBMCs. The CDR3 sequence is CASSFPTSGSGSKNIQYF. CDR3 DNA sequence: TGTGCCAGCAGTTTCCCGACTAGCGGGAGCGGGTCCAAAAACATTCAGTACTTC. The full variable domain, rest sourced from reference TRBV28 and TRBJ2-4, is DVKVTQSSRYLVKRTGEKVFLECVQDMDHENMFWYRQDPGLGLRLIYFSYDVKMKEKGDIPEGYSVSREKKERFSLILESASTNQTSMYLCASSFPTSGSGSKNIQYFGAGTRLSVL.